A single sample is the source of the 26 T cell receptor beta chains below, sequenced in a study of vaccination and CD4 T cells after COVID-19. These receptors are not linked to any known antigen. Sample treatment: roughly ten-day PBMC culture with coronavirus spike peptide pools or control peptides (ViraFEST assay). Sequenced with the Oncomine TCR Beta short-read assay was DNA taken from cultured CD4+ T cells. TCRdb called the PCR reads again in MiXCR, with one record for every CDR3 protein. The top ten hold roughly 8.8% of the sample, which has tens of thousands of distinct CDR3 sequences, about three quarters seen once. The material sequenced was CD4+ T cells from blood, cultured in vitro. The receptors derive from a human donor who had recovered from COVID-19.

The chain couples TRBV6-1 to TRBJ2-3, with D uncertain. Trimming removed 6 bases at V and 10 bases at J, with 17 bases between. The CDR3 spans 13 residues. Per germline, CDR1 MNHNS and CDR2 SASEGT. The CDR3 coding sequence is TGTGCCAGCAGCCTCGAGGCGCCCGATGCGCAGTATTTT. Protein product: CASSLEAPDAQYF.

This clonotype came up once. V and J are TRBV4-1 and TRBJ1-3; maybe TRBD1 (6 bases). From germline, CDR1 is MGHRA and CDR2 YSYEKL. This CDR3 spans 17 amino acids. The ends were cut back, 7 bases at V and 0 bases at J, with 19 bases in the middle. The CDR3 DNA reads as TGCGCCAGCAACCATGGGAAGGGGGGAAACTCTGGAAACACCATATATTTT. As protein: CASNHGKGGNSGNTIYF.

The chain has TRBV30 and TRBJ1-6, with 7 bases matching TRBD1. Trimming removed 5 bases from V and 8 bases from J; junction bases left unmatched: 6. From germline, CDR1 is GTSNPN and CDR2 SVGIG (reference sequence). This CDR3 has 13 residues. The CDR3 reads CAWGDSQYSPLHF. CDR3 bases: TGTGCCTGGGGGGACAGCCAATATTCACCCCTCCACTTT.

V usage is TRBV12-3 or TRBV12-4 and J usage is TRBJ1-6, with D possibly TRBD1 on 6 matching bases. The CDR3 contains 11 residues. V lost 7 bases and J 14 bases, leaving 12 bases between the germline ends. The CDR3 is CASTRGATLHF. CDR3 coding DNA: TGTGCCAGCACCCGGGGGGCCACCCTCCACTTT.

The V and J genes are TRBV30 and TRBJ1-2; 9 bases match TRBD1. V was pared by 4 bases and J by 8 bases, with 2 bases of the junction left unmatched. Germline V CDR1 and CDR2: GTSNPN, SVGIG (reference sequence). The CDR3 runs 11 residues. CDR3 protein: CAWNRGHGYTF. In DNA, the CDR3 is TGTGCCTGGAACAGGGGGCACGGCTACACCTTC. The variable domain in full, completed from reference TRBV30 and TRBJ1-2, reads SQTIHQWPATLVQPVGSPLSLECTVEGTSNPNLYWYRQAAGRGLQLLFYSVGIGQISSEVPQNLSASRPQDRQFILSSKKLLLSDSGFYLCAWNRGHGYTFGSGTRLTVV.

CDR3 nucleotide sequence: TGTGCCAGCAGCTTAGCCGACAGGTCCCAAGAGACCCAGTACTTC. Protein: CASSLADRSQETQYF. The genes are TRBV7-2 and TRBJ2-5, with a tentative D call TRBD1 (6 bases). V lost 0 bases to trimming and J lost 1 base, with 9 bases between them. Germline CDR1 reads SGHTA; CDR2 reads FQGNSA. The length of the CDR3 is 15 residues.

V and J are TRBV30 and TRBJ1-1, with TRBD1 identical over 8 bases. V lost 1 base and J lost 1; bases outside the gene matches: 8. The CDR3 has 16 residues. Germline loops: CDR1 GTSNPN, CDR2 SVGIG (reference sequence). The CDR3 is CAWSARQGSGNTEAFF. CDR3 DNA: TGTGCCTGGAGTGCCAGACAGGGGTCGGGGAACACTGAAGCTTTCTTT. The full variable domain, rest sourced from reference TRBV30 and TRBJ1-1, is SQTIHQWPATLVQPVGSPLSLECTVEGTSNPNLYWYRQAAGRGLQLLFYSVGIGQISSEVPQNLSASRPQDRQFILSSKKLLLSDSGFYLCAWSARQGSGNTEAFFGQGTRLTVV.

V gene TRBV6-1 combines with J gene TRBJ2-3, with D perhaps TRBD1 or TRBD2 (5 bases each). CDR3 length: 16 amino acids. Between the trimmed V and J ends, which lost 6 bases and 2 bases, there was a span of 18 bases. CDR1 is MNHNS and CDR2 is SASEGT in the germline V gene. As DNA, the CDR3 is TGTGCCAGCAGACCATACGGGGCCCCGAACACAGATACGCAGTATTTT. Amino acid sequence: CASRPYGAPNTDTQYF.

The chain is built from TRBV7-2 and TRBJ1-1; TRBD1 agrees at 9 bases. V was pared by 3 bases and J by 5 bases, with 10 bases of the junction left unmatched. The germline V gene encodes CDR1 SGHTA and CDR2 FQGNSA. This CDR3 is 16 amino acids long. The CDR3 DNA follows: TGTGCCAGCAGCTTGCGCCCAACAGGGGGCCCTACTGAAGCTTTCTTT. Translation gives CASSLRPTGGPTEAFF.

Of note for this clonotype: This sequence may be a read error, since a much larger clone differs from it by one base. The CDR3 does not close with the conserved phenylalanine or tryptophan, likely indicating a read error. The genes are TRBV7-3 and TRBJ1-1; D unclear. Deletions cut 1 base from V and 5 bases from J, with 20 bases between. CDR1 and CDR2 from the germline V gene are SGHTA and FQGTGA. The CDR3 is made up of 17 amino acids. The CDR3, as DNA: TGTGCCAGCAGCTTAAACCTTCTCCCCCGGGCTGGTACTGAAGCTTTCTCT. This translates into CASSLNLLPRAGTEAFS.

The chain uses TRBV11-1 and TRBJ2-1; TRBD2 aligns across 7 bases. The CDR3 sequence is 15 residues long. Germline V gene data show CDR1 as SGHAT and CDR2 as FQDESV (reference sequence). V lost 3 bases to trimming and J lost 4 bases; unmatched junction nucleotides: 6. The CDR3: CASSLGRESYNEQFF. In DNA, the CDR3 is TGTGCCAGCAGCTTGGGGCGGGAGAGTTACAATGAGCAGTTCTTC.

The chain couples TRBV7-2 to TRBJ1-3, with a possible D match to TRBD1 (6 bases). Germline loops: CDR1 SGHTA, CDR2 FQGNSA. Between the trimmed V and J ends, which lost 0 bases and 3 bases, there was a span of 12 bases. The CDR3 is 16 amino acids. The DNA of the CDR3 is TGTGCCAGCAGCTTAGCTACAGGGCTCAGTGGAAACACCATATATTTT. Residues: CASSLATGLSGNTIYF.

The chain links TRBV28 to TRBJ1-2, with D possibly TRBD1 on 5 matching bases. Per germline, CDR1 MDHEN and CDR2 SYDVKM. This CDR3 is 14 amino acids long. Deletions cut 3 bases from V and 4 bases from J, with 12 bases between. The CDR3 loop reads CASSFETAIYGYTF. Here the CDR3 DNA reads TGTGCCAGCAGTTTTGAGACAGCCATCTATGGCTACACCTTC.

This clonotype was counted between two and nine times. This chain links TRBV7-2 with TRBJ1-6; D is perhaps TRBD1 (5 bases). V dropped 3 bases and J dropped 1 base, with 7 bases sitting between them. The CDR3 has 15 residues. Germline V gene data show CDR1 as SGHTA and CDR2 as FQGNSA. The CDR3 DNA reads TGTGCCAGCAGCTTCCAGGGATCCTATAATTCACCCCTCCACTTT. It is translated as CASSFQGSYNSPLHF.

The table lists this clonotype with a count of one. CDR3 bases: TGCAGTGCTAGGACTAGCGGGAGAAACGAGCAGTACTTC. This sequence encodes CSARTSGRNEQYF. The gene calls are TRBV20-1 and TRBJ2-7; 12 bases match TRBD2. The ends lost 3 bases at V and 5 bases at J; junction bases unmatched: 2. The CDR3 is 13 amino acids. The germline gives CDR1 DFQATT, CDR2 SNEGSKA (reference sequence).

The rearrangement links TRBV28 to TRBJ2-7, with TRBD2 as a possible D gene (6 bases). The CDR3 spans 13 residues. V shed 3 bases and J shed 11 bases, with 17 bases lying between them. Germline V gives CDR1 MDHEN, CDR2 SYDVKM. As DNA, the CDR3 is TGTGCCAGCAGTTTCCGGGACCTCACGGGGGAGTACTTC. It encodes CASSFRDLTGEYF. The full variable domain, in which reference TRBV28 and TRBJ2-7 provide the parts outside the CDR3, is DVKVTQSSRYLVKRTGEKVFLECVQDMDHENMFWYRQDPGLGLRLIYFSYDVKMKEKGDIPEGYSVSREKKERFSLILESASTNQTSMYLCASSFRDLTGEYFGPGTRLTVT.

This clonotype showed up just once. The chain combines TRBV11-3 with TRBJ2-2; the match to TRBD2 covers 9 bases. From germline, CDR1 is SGHNT and CDR2 YENEEA. The CDR3 sequence is 16 residues long. V shed 3 bases, J shed 7 bases, and the junction held 9 bases outside the gene matches. This CDR3 is CASSFLGGRAHGELFF. The DNA for the CDR3 is TGTGCCAGCAGCTTCCTCGGCGGGAGGGCGCACGGGGAGCTGTTTTTT.

This clonotype appeared a single time. The rearrangement uses TRBV28 and TRBJ2-5; 8 bases align to TRBD2. The CDR3 runs to 14 residues. The V segment lost 7 bases and the J segment 4 bases; nucleotides outside the gene matches: 8. Looked up from germline, CDR1 is MDHEN and CDR2 is SYDVKM. The chain's CDR3 is CASKGLVVGETQYF. CDR3 DNA sequence: TGTGCCAGCAAGGGACTAGTAGTGGGAGAGACCCAGTACTTC.

A few counts support this clonotype. The genes are TRBV20-1 and TRBJ1-3; D remains ambiguous. Per the germline V gene, CDR1 is DFQATT and CDR2 is SNEGSKA (reference sequence). This CDR3 region has 14 residues. The V gene lost 6 bases and the J gene lost 9 bases, with 21 bases spanning the gap. CDR3 in DNA: TGCAGTGCAGAACACGACATGGGAAAGGTCACCATATATTTT. It is translated as CSAEHDMGKVTIYF.

There are a few counts of this clonotype. The chain uses TRBV4-1 and TRBJ1-5, with unresolved D. The CDR3 length is 16 residues. V lost 6 bases, J lost 2 bases, and 17 bases lay in between. Looked up from germline, CDR1 is MGHRA and CDR2 is YSYEKL. The chain's CDR3 is CASSFVAVSGNQPQHF. Written as DNA, the CDR3 is TGCGCCAGCAGTTTTGTGGCGGTATCCGGCAATCAGCCCCAGCATTTT.

There are a few counts of this clonotype. The V and J genes are TRBV6-2 or TRBV6-3 and TRBJ2-2; the D is unclear. CDR1 is MNHEY and CDR2 is SVGEGT in the germline V gene. Trimming pared 2 bases from V and 6 bases from J, leaving 7 bases between. The CDR3 contains 13 residues. The CDR3 DNA sequence: TGTGCCAGCAGTTACATAGTCGCCGGGGAGCTGTTTTTT. Its translation: CASSYIVAGELFF.

The chain uses TRBV2 and TRBJ1-5; D not resolved. Germline V gene lookup returns CDR1 SNHLY and CDR2 FYNNEI. V lost 8 bases to trimming and J lost 3 bases, with 8 bases between them. The CDR3 consists of 12 residues. The CDR3 spells CASLGVNQPQHF. Written as DNA, the CDR3 is TGTGCCAGCCTCGGGGTCAATCAGCCCCAGCATTTT.

This chain links TRBV7-2 with TRBJ2-5; D might be TRBD2 (5 bases). V was cut by 3 bases and J by 4 bases, with 12 bases left in between. The CDR3 runs to 14 residues. Looked up from germline, CDR1 is SGHTA and CDR2 is FQGNSA. CDR3 residues: CASSFAGRTETQYF. The CDR3 bases are TGTGCCAGCAGCTTCGCGGGCAGGACAGAGACCCAGTACTTC.

The chain couples TRBV20-1 to TRBJ1-3; a weak D match, TRBD1 (5 bases). The CDR3 contains 15 residues. Germline lookup yields CDR1 DFQATT and CDR2 SNEGSKA (reference sequence). V lost 3 bases and J 3 bases, leaving 15 bases between the germline ends. The CDR3 DNA reads as TGCAGTGCTAGTCTGCTATCCCAGGGTGGAAACACCATATATTTT. Amino acids: CSASLLSQGGNTIYF.

The chain uses TRBV20-1 and TRBJ1-2; unclear D gene. The CDR3 extends over 14 amino acids. V dropped 5 bases and J dropped 3 bases, with 16 bases sitting between them. Germline V lookup: CDR1 DFQATT, CDR2 SNEGSKA (reference sequence). CDR3 nucleotides: TGCAGTGCTGGGGTGCCGGGGAGGGACTATGGCTACACCTTC. This codes for CSAGVPGRDYGYTF.

The gene calls are TRBV6-1 and TRBJ1-6; D perhaps matches TRBD1 (6 bases). Germline-derived CDR1 and CDR2 are MNHNS and SASEGT. The V end was cut by 5 bases, the J end by 9 bases, with 20 bases between. There are 16 residues in the CDR3. Here the CDR3 DNA reads TGTGCCAGCAGTCCCATGGGGGGACATTCGGGTTCACCCCTCCACTTT. Translating it yields CASSPMGGHSGSPLHF.